This entry lists 23 T cell receptor beta chains sequenced from one sample in a study of blood T cell repertoires in COVID-19. Assay used: immunoSEQ multiplex PCR; TCRdb lists only in-frame clones, some missing. This table has approximately 170,000 clones, 80% appearing once. Sequenced sample: PBMCs or T cells enriched from blood (not recorded which). The receptor source for this set is a man aged 35-49 years who had recovered from COVID-19.

The rearrangement uses TRBV6-1 and TRBJ2-5; 7 bases map to TRBD1. The CDR3 extends over 16 amino acids. Germline CDR1 and CDR2: MNHNS and SASEGT. The V and J ends lost 2 bases and 2 bases, in that order; junction bases with no gene match: 8. The CDR3 DNA follows: TGTGCCAGCAGTGAAATCGTTGGGACAGTACAAGAGACCCAGTACTTC. Its translation is CASSEIVGTVQETQYF.

The J gene is TRBJ2-1, the V gene TRBV7-7; 9 bases are shared with TRBD1. Germline CDR1 SSHAT, CDR2 FNYEAQ (reference sequence). The CDR3 extends over 14 amino acids. Germline trimming cut 3 bases from V and 7 bases from J; bases unmatched to any gene: 4. CDR3 amino acids: CASSFGTGKNEQFF. CDR3 DNA sequence: TGTGCCAGCAGCTTTGGGACAGGGAAGAATGAGCAGTTCTTC.

The rearrangement uses TRBV14 and TRBJ1-2, with a possible D match to TRBD1 (5 bases). Germline CDR1 SGHDN, CDR2 FVKESK. V was shortened by 4 bases and J by 5 bases, with 14 bases between the two germline ends. This CDR3 has 14 residues. CDR3 nucleotide sequence: TGTGCCAGCAGCCCGGGACTTTCTTCTTATGGCTACACCTTC. This sequence encodes CASSPGLSSYGYTF.

This chain connects TRBV7-9 to TRBJ2-5, with 9 nucleotides matching TRBD1. Germline CDR1 is SEHNR and CDR2 is FQNEAQ (reference sequence). The CDR3 consists of 15 residues. J was trimmed by 4 bases and V by 5 bases; bases with no gene match: 8. The CDR3 DNA reads TGTGCCAGCAGCCTAGGCGACAGGGGGGTAGAGACCCAGTACTTC. Translated: CASSLGDRGVETQYF.

The chain recombines TRBV27 with TRBJ2-2; TRBD2 matches 13 bases. CDR3 length equals 18 residues. The ends lost 7 bases at V and 6 bases at J; junction bases unmatched: 14. Germline CDR1 reads MNHEY; CDR2 reads SMNVEV (reference sequence). CDR3 sequence (DNA): TGTGCCAGCATTCCTAGACTAGCGGGGGGCCCTGCCGCCGGGGAGCTGTTTTTT. It translates to CASIPRLAGGPAAGELFF.

The chain has TRBV30 and TRBJ2-7; D is possibly TRBD2 (6 bases). Trimming cost V 3 bases and J 2 bases, with 14 bases left between them. Germline CDR1 is GTSNPN and CDR2 is SVGIG (reference sequence). This CDR3 is built from 14 residues. The CDR3 region has the DNA TGTGCCTGGAGCGCATATCCGGGGGCCTACGAGCAGTACGTC. Residues: CAWSAYPGAYEQYV.

The chain recombines TRBV27 with TRBJ1-6, with TRBD1 matching 7 bases. This CDR3 is built from 14 residues. With 5 bases clipped from V and 8 bases from J, the junction kept 6 bases outside the gene matches. Germline CDR1 MNHEY, CDR2 SMNVEV (reference sequence). The CDR3 loop is CASSITGAHSPLHF. DNA for the CDR3: TGTGCCAGCAGTATCACAGGGGCCCATTCACCCCTCCACTTT.

The chain links TRBV2 to TRBJ1-5; 7 nucleotides align to TRBD1. The CDR3 has 14 amino acids. CDR1 is SNHLY, CDR2 FYNNEI, per germline. Trimming cost V 11 bases and J 6 bases; bases outside gene matches: 13. DNA of the CDR3: TGTGCCGGGGCAGGGGGAAAGGGTAGTCAGCCCCAGCATTTT. It encodes CAGAGGKGSQPQHF.

A few counts support this clone. The V gene is TRBV7-9, the J gene TRBJ1-2; D may be TRBD1 (5 bases). Germline V gene sequence: CDR1 SEHNR, CDR2 FQNEAQ (reference sequence). This CDR3 has 12 residues. V gave up 5 bases and J gave up 6 bases, with 10 bases separating them. The CDR3 nucleotides are TGTGCCAGCAGCGCGACAGTCCATGGCTACACCTTC. This encodes CASSATVHGYTF.

The chain joins TRBV4-2 to TRBJ2-3; TRBD1 aligns across 8 bases. The CDR3 is 14 amino acids. Germline-derived CDR1 and CDR2 are LGHNA and YNFKEQ. V shed 4 bases, J shed 4 bases, and the junction held 4 bases outside the gene matches. This CDR3 reads CASSLSRGPDTQYF. CDR3 in DNA: TGTGCCAGCAGCCTTTCCAGGGGGCCAGATACGCAGTATTTT.

The chain has TRBV6-5 and TRBJ1-1; 9 positions match TRBD1. The J segment lost 10 bases and the V segment lost 2 bases, leaving 5 bases of the junction unmatched. The CDR3 has 13 amino acids. Germline V CDR1 and CDR2: MNHEY, SVGAGI. The CDR3 bases are TGTGCCAGCAGTTACGGGACAGGGAGTTTAGCTTTCTTT. Amino acids: CASSYGTGSLAFF.

The V call is TRBV24-1, the J call TRBJ1-3; TRBD1 aligns across 8 bases. The ends lost 3 bases at V and 0 bases at J; junction bases unmatched: 6. The CDR3 loop spans 17 amino acids. CDR1 and CDR2 from the germline V gene are KGHDR and SFDVKD. CDR3 residues: CATSDPRTGNSGNTIYF. The DNA for the CDR3 is TGTGCCACCAGTGATCCCCGGACAGGGAACTCTGGAAACACCATATATTTT.

This chain connects TRBV13 to TRBJ2-7, with a tentative D call TRBD2 (5 bases). V was cut by 2 bases and J by 6 bases, with 14 bases left in between. This CDR3 has 14 residues. Germline V CDR1 and CDR2: PRHDT, FYEKMQ (reference sequence). The CDR3 is CASSLSSDGLEQYV. As DNA, the CDR3 is TGTGCCAGCAGCTTATCGAGTGATGGACTCGAGCAGTACGTC.

The rearrangement links TRBV7-2 to TRBJ2-3, with 12 bases identical to TRBD2. The CDR3 loop spans 15 amino acids. Germline V gene lookup returns CDR1 SGHTA and CDR2 FQGNSA. Losses at the gene ends were 5 bases for V and 7 bases for J; bases not matched to a gene: 7. CDR3 sequence: CASSATSGGSNTQYF. The CDR3 DNA reads as TGTGCCAGCAGCGCAACTAGCGGGGGGTCAAATACGCAGTATTTT.

CDR3 protein: CASSYDGTLNSPLHF. CDR3 coding DNA: TGTGCCAGCAGTTACGACGGGACACTGAATTCACCCCTCCACTTT. The rearrangement uses TRBV6-5 and TRBJ1-6, with D perhaps matching TRBD1 (6 bases). With 2 bases removed from V and 7 bases from J, the gap between germline ends came to 12 bases. There are 15 residues in the CDR3. Germline V lookup: CDR1 MNHEY, CDR2 SVGAGI.

Only a few counts were recorded for this clone. V is TRBV2 and J is TRBJ2-5; 10 positions match TRBD2. Trimming removed 4 bases from V and 4 bases from J; junction bases left unmatched: 6. The length of the CDR3 is 15 residues. Germline CDR1 reads SNHLY; CDR2 reads FYNNEI. The CDR3 DNA reads TGTGCCAGCAGTGCGAGCGGGGGGGCCGCAGAGACCCAGTACTTC. Its translation is CASSASGGAAETQYF.

The chain combines TRBV5-1 with TRBJ1-3; no definite D call. Deletions cut 2 bases from V and 0 bases from J, with 9 bases between. CDR3 size: 15 residues. Germline values: CDR1 SGHRS, CDR2 YFSETQ. CDR3 sequence: CASSLGRSSGNTIYF. CDR3 sequence (DNA): TGCGCCAGCAGCTTAGGCAGGTCCTCTGGAAACACCATATATTTT.

The chain combines TRBV14 with TRBJ1-4, with 7 nucleotides matching TRBD1. The germline CDR1 and CDR2 sequences are SGHDN and FVKESK. Germline trimming cut 4 bases from V and 5 bases from J; bases unmatched to any gene: 7. The CDR3 is 15 residues long. Here the CDR3 reads CASSLLGGWNEKLFF. The CDR3, as DNA: TGTGCCAGCAGCCTGCTAGGGGGCTGGAATGAAAAACTGTTTTTT.

This clone showed up just a few times. CDR3 region: CASSVDRGSSGYTF. CDR3 coding DNA: TGTGCCAGCAGCGTAGATCGGGGTTCTTCTGGCTACACCTTC. This chain uses TRBV9 with TRBJ1-2; no clear D gene. Germline V gene data show CDR1 as SGDLS and CDR2 as YYNGEE. Trimming removed 0 bases from V and 7 bases from J, with 13 bases in between. The CDR3 consists of 14 residues.

The chain combines TRBV19 with TRBJ2-7, with 9 positions matching TRBD1. Germline CDR1 LNHDA, CDR2 SQIVND (reference sequence). The CDR3 has 13 residues. J was trimmed by 5 bases and V by 5 bases; bases with no gene match: 4. Written as DNA, the CDR3 is TGTGCCAGTAGTGGGCGGACAGGGGACGAGCAGTACGTC. Residues: CASSGRTGDEQYV.

Of note for this clone: Germline and junction disagree at one end, which may indicate a read error. The chain uses TRBV7-3 and TRBJ2-2, with D possibly being TRBD2 (5 bases). CDR3 length: 10 amino acids. CDR1 is SGHTA and CDR2 is FQGTGA in the germline V gene. The CDR3 region has the DNA TGTGCCAGCAGCCTCCGGGGAGCTGTTTTT. This translates into CASSLRGAVF.

The gene calls are TRBV6-5 and TRBJ2-7, with D possibly TRBD1 on 6 matching bases. Trimming shortened V by 11 bases and J by 1 base, and 18 bases separated the two germline ends. In germline, CDR1 is MNHEY, CDR2 SVGAGI. CDR3 length: 14 residues. In DNA, the CDR3 is TGTGCCGTTCATGGACAGCTTACTTCCTACGAGCAGTACGTC. Residues: CAVHGQLTSYEQYV.

The chain has TRBV25-1 and TRBJ2-1; D is possibly TRBD2 (7 bases). The germline V gene has CDR1 MGHDK and CDR2 SYGVNS. The V and J ends lost 10 bases and 8 bases respectively, with 21 bases between them. The CDR3 sequence is 14 residues long. This chain's CDR3 is CATLLGGAGDEQFF. The CDR3 DNA reads as TGTGCCACCCTCCTGGGGGGGGCGGGCGATGAGCAGTTCTTC.